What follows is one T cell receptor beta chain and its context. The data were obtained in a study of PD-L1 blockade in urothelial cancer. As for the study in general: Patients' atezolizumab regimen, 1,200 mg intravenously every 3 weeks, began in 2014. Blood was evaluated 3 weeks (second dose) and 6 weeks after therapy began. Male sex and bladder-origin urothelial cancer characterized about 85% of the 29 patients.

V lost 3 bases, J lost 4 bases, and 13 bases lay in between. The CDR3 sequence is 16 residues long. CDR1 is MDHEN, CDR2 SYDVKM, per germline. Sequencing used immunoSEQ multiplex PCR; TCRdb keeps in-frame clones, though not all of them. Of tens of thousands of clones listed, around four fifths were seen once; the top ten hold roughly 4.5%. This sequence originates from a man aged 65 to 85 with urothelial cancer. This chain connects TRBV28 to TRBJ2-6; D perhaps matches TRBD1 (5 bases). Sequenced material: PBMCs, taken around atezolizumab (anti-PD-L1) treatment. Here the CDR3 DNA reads TGTGCCAGCAGTTTCGTCAGGGCAGGGGGGGCCAACGTCCTGACTTTC. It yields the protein CASSFVRAGGANVLTF.